Below are 27 T cell receptor beta chains sequenced from a single sample in a study of blood T cell repertoires in COVID-19. The repertoire was sequenced with immunoSEQ multiplex PCR; TCRdb's copy has only in-frame clones and lacks some. The sample records over 150,000 clones, approximately 86% being singletons. The sample comprised peripheral blood. Receptor source: a woman aged 55-69 years who had recovered from COVID-19.

The V call is TRBV3-1 (or the pseudogene TRBV3-2), the J call TRBJ2-7; maybe TRBD1 (6 bases). Trimming removed 4 bases at V and 4 bases at J, with 11 bases between. The CDR3 consists of 13 residues. Germline V gene sequence: CDR1 LGHDT, CDR2 YNNKEL (reference sequence). Written as DNA, the CDR3 is TGTGCCAGCAGCCTTAACAGGGAGTACGAGCAGTACTTC. This sequence encodes CASSLNREYEQYF.

The rearrangement links TRBV9 to TRBJ1-6; 10 bases line up with TRBD1. Germline V lookup: CDR1 SGDLS, CDR2 YYNGEE. After removal of 5 bases from V and 8 bases from J, the junction contained 4 bases not matched to a gene. There are 14 residues in the CDR3. For the CDR3, the DNA is TGTGCCAGCAGGACAGGACAGGGGGATTCACCCCTCCACTTT. The encoded protein is CASRTGQGDSPLHF.

The chain is built from TRBV5-1 and TRBJ1-1; D call uncertain. V lost 2 bases, J lost 0 bases, and 8 bases lay in between. The CDR3 spans 14 residues. From germline, CDR1 is SGHRS and CDR2 YFSETQ. CDR3 region: CASSLLSVNTEAFF. DNA of the CDR3: TGCGCCAGCAGCTTACTCAGCGTGAACACTGAAGCTTTCTTT.

The rearrangement joins TRBV5-1 to TRBJ2-5, with 11 bases that match TRBD2. The CDR3 covers 19 residues. V shed 1 base, J shed 2 bases, and the junction held 13 bases outside the gene matches. Germline values: CDR1 SGHRS, CDR2 YFSETQ. The CDR3 region is CASSLSLAGDWSGQETQYF. DNA for the CDR3: TGCGCCAGCAGCTTGTCACTAGCGGGGGATTGGTCGGGGCAAGAGACCCAGTACTTC.

The J gene is TRBJ1-1, the V gene TRBV13; TRBD1 is a possible D gene (6 bases). Germline CDR1 PRHDT, CDR2 FYEKMQ (reference sequence). This CDR3 region has 13 residues. Trimming removed 5 bases at V and 5 bases at J, with 12 bases between. In DNA form, the CDR3 reads TGTGCCAGCAGCGCACAGGGTTGGACTGAAGCTTTCTTT. This encodes CASSAQGWTEAFF. Using reference TRBV13 and TRBJ1-1 for the parts outside the CDR3, the full variable domain is AAGVIQSPRHLIKEKRETATLKCYPIPRHDTVYWYQQGPGQDPQFLISFYEKMQSDKGSIPDRFSAQQFSDYHSELNMSSLELGDSALYFCASSAQGWTEAFFGQGTRLTVV.

The chain joins TRBV28 to TRBJ1-2; no firm D call. The CDR3 sequence is 13 residues long. CDR1 is MDHEN and CDR2 is SYDVKM in the germline V gene. The germline V and J ends were trimmed by 6 bases and 9 bases, with 17 bases remaining between them. The CDR3 sequence: CASSPGQSRSYTF. The CDR3 DNA sequence: TGTGCCAGCAGCCCTGGGCAGTCTCGGAGCTACACCTTC.

The chain joins TRBV6-1 to TRBJ1-6, with 7 bases fitting TRBD1. The CDR3 covers 15 residues. With 2 bases clipped from V and 7 bases from J, the junction kept 5 bases outside the gene matches. Per the germline V gene, CDR1 is MNHNS and CDR2 is SASEGT. This chain's CDR3 is CASSELDRRNSPLHF. The CDR3 coding sequence is TGTGCCAGCAGTGAACTGGACAGGAGGAATTCACCCCTCCACTTT.

This chain joins TRBV30 and TRBJ2-6; the D is unclear. V shed 0 bases and J shed 1 base, with 7 bases lying between them. CDR1 and CDR2 (germline): GTSNPN, SVGIG (reference sequence). This CDR3 is 15 amino acids long. Written as DNA, the CDR3 is TGTGCCTGGAGTGTATCCCTTTCTGGGGCCAACGTCCTGACTTTC. Translated, it gives CAWSVSLSGANVLTF.

V usage is TRBV18 and J usage is TRBJ2-5; 11 nucleotides line up with TRBD1. V lost 6 bases and J lost 4; bases outside the gene matches: 7. The CDR3 is 15 residues long. CDR1 and CDR2 (germline): KGHSH, LQKENI. The CDR3 sequence is CASSRDGTGGETQYF. The CDR3 nucleotides read TGTGCCAGCTCCCGCGACGGGACAGGGGGAGAGACCCAGTACTTC.

The CDR3: CASTRDSRPTDTQYF. CDR3 bases: TGTGCCAGCACCCGGGACTCCCGACCCACAGATACGCAGTATTTT. The chain carries TRBV6-5 and TRBJ2-3, with a weak D call TRBD2 (6 bases). Germline loops: CDR1 MNHEY, CDR2 SVGAGI. Trimming stripped 7 bases from V and 2 bases from J, with 16 bases between. The CDR3 is 15 residues long.

The chain joins TRBV3-1 (or the pseudogene TRBV3-2) to TRBJ2-1; TRBD1 might be the D (7 bases). This CDR3 has 15 amino acids. Looked up from germline, CDR1 is LGHDT and CDR2 is YNNKEL (reference sequence). The V gene lost 1 base and the J gene lost 7 bases, with 14 bases spanning the gap. CDR3 sequence (DNA): TGTGCCAGCAGCCAAGCCCCCAGGGGGGATAATGAGCAGTTCTTC. Protein: CASSQAPRGDNEQFF.

The chain uses TRBV3-1 (or the pseudogene TRBV3-2) and TRBJ2-3; D might be TRBD2 (5 bases). Germline V gene data show CDR1 as LGHDT and CDR2 as YNNKEL (reference sequence). Between the trimmed V and J ends, which lost 0 bases and 4 bases, there was a span of 14 bases. The CDR3 spans 16 residues. CDR3 protein: CASSQDAGYGSDTQYF. In DNA form, the CDR3 reads TGTGCCAGCAGCCAAGACGCGGGTTACGGGTCAGATACGCAGTATTTT.

V usage is TRBV11-3 and J usage is TRBJ2-5; 12 bases map to TRBD2. CDR3 length: 15 amino acids. J gave up 3 bases and V 1 base, and 0 bases lay outside the gene matches. Per germline, CDR1 SGHNT and CDR2 YENEEA. The CDR3 region is CASSLGLAGEETQYF. In DNA form, the CDR3 reads TGTGCCAGCAGCTTAGGACTAGCGGGGGAAGAGACCCAGTACTTC.

As for this clone: One junction end does not reproduce the germline sequence, and a read error may be involved. The V and J genes are TRBV5-1 and TRBJ1-1; 8 bases line up with TRBD1. Germline CDR1 SGHRS, CDR2 YFSETQ. This CDR3 has 14 amino acids. CDR3 bases: TGCGCCAGCAGATTGGACAGGGCCTTCGCTGAAGCTTTCTTT. This gives the protein CASRLDRAFAEAFF.

This chain links TRBV11-2 with TRBJ1-6, with TRBD1 matching over 8 bases. There are 15 residues in the CDR3. V was clipped by 5 bases and J by 7 bases; unmatched bases: 7. Germline V CDR1 and CDR2: SGHAT, FQNNGV. The CDR3 loop reads CASSPWTGNNSPLHF. The CDR3 coding sequence is TGTGCCAGCAGCCCATGGACAGGGAACAATTCACCCCTCCACTTT.

This chain uses TRBV14 with TRBJ1-1, with D maybe TRBD1 (5 bases). Germline values: CDR1 SGHDN, CDR2 FVKESK. There are 13 residues in the CDR3. Trimming took off 0 bases at V and 10 bases at J, with 12 bases between the two ends. CDR3 loop: CASSQDMRGRAFF. CDR3 DNA sequence: TGTGCCAGCAGCCAAGATATGCGGGGACGAGCTTTCTTT.

For the CDR3, the DNA is TGTGCCAGCAGCTACCCTCGGACAGGGTCCGACACCGGGGAGCTGTTTTTT. Translated, it gives CASSYPRTGSDTGELFF. The gene calls are TRBV7-9 and TRBJ2-2; the match to TRBD1 covers 8 bases. The V and J ends lost 4 bases and 3 bases, in that order; junction bases with no gene match: 10. This CDR3 region has 17 residues. From germline, CDR1 is SEHNR and CDR2 FQNEAQ (reference sequence).

The chain carries TRBV28 and TRBJ2-7; D is possibly TRBD1 (5 bases). Per germline, CDR1 MDHEN and CDR2 SYDVKM. The V end was cut by 6 bases, the J end by 1 base, with 13 bases between. This CDR3 comprises 14 residues. The CDR3 region has the DNA TGTGCCAGCAGGCGGCAGGGTCTTTCCTACGAGCAGTACTTC. Its translation: CASRRQGLSYEQYF.

A single count supports this clone. The rearrangement links TRBV24-1 to TRBJ2-3; 9 positions agree with TRBD1. The V and J ends lost 4 bases and 4 bases, in that order; junction bases with no gene match: 5. Germline values: CDR1 KGHDR, CDR2 SFDVKD. The CDR3 runs to 15 residues. The CDR3 here is CATSDRDRVPDTQYF. In nucleotides, the CDR3 is TGTGCCACCAGTGACAGGGACAGGGTTCCAGATACGCAGTATTTT.

J is TRBJ2-4 and V is TRBV5-1; 9 nucleotides agree with TRBD2. V was pared by 3 bases and J by 3 bases, with 4 bases of the junction left unmatched. The germline CDR1 and CDR2 sequences are SGHRS and YFSETQ. The CDR3 sequence is 15 residues long. This CDR3 reads CASSSAGGGKNIQYF. The CDR3 DNA is TGCGCCAGCAGCTCCGCGGGAGGGGGCAAAAACATTCAGTACTTC.

V gene TRBV5-6 combines with J gene TRBJ2-7; 8 bases agree with TRBD2. J gave up 7 bases and V 4 bases, and 7 bases lay outside the gene matches. Germline V CDR1 and CDR2: SGHDT, YYEEEE. This CDR3 comprises 13 residues. CDR3 in amino acids: CASSPGGAREQYF. As DNA, the CDR3 is TGTGCCAGCAGCCCGGGGGGGGCAAGGGAGCAGTACTTC.

V usage is TRBV5-4 and J usage is TRBJ2-5, with D tentatively TRBD1 (6 bases). Germline V gives CDR1 SGHNT, CDR2 YYREEE (reference sequence). Trimming took off 0 bases at V and 5 bases at J, with 14 bases between the two ends. The CDR3 consists of 15 residues. CDR3 nucleotide sequence: TGTGCCAGCAGCTTGGGGGGCAGGGGTTATGAGACCCAGTACTTC. Protein: CASSLGGRGYETQYF.

The chain carries TRBV19 and TRBJ1-2; possible D gene TRBD1, 6 bases. Germline loops: CDR1 LNHDA, CDR2 SQIVND (reference sequence). The CDR3 loop spans 16 amino acids. V shed 3 bases and J shed 4 bases, with 18 bases lying between them. CDR3 in amino acids: CASSMETGPLGYGYTF. Here the CDR3 DNA reads TGTGCCAGTAGTATGGAGACAGGCCCCCTTGGCTATGGCTACACCTTC.

The V gene is TRBV2, the J gene TRBJ2-1, with 14 positions matching TRBD2. Germline assignment: CDR1 SNHLY and CDR2 FYNNEI. Germline trimming cut 6 bases from V and 10 bases from J; bases unmatched to any gene: 11. The CDR3 is made up of 16 amino acids. CDR3 loop: CASRERTSGGRGEQFF. CDR3 DNA sequence: TGTGCCAGCAGGGAGAGGACTAGCGGGGGGCGAGGAGAGCAGTTCTTC.

The CDR3, as DNA: TGCGCCAGCAGCCCCGGACAGGGGGTTACTGAAGCTTTCTTT. It encodes CASSPGQGVTEAFF. The V and J genes are TRBV5-1 and TRBJ1-1, with 10 nucleotides matching TRBD1. V gave up 4 bases and J gave up 5 bases; unmatched junction bases: 5. The CDR3 loop spans 14 amino acids. Germline V lookup: CDR1 SGHRS, CDR2 YFSETQ.

As regards this clone: The sample has other DNA sequences that encode this CDR3 too. The chain couples TRBV3-1 (or the pseudogene TRBV3-2) to TRBJ2-5, with D possibly TRBD1 on 7 matching bases. This CDR3 has 14 residues. Trimming shortened V by 3 bases and J by 5 bases, and 13 bases separated the two germline ends. Germline-derived CDR1 and CDR2 are LGHDT and YNNKEL (reference sequence). The CDR3 DNA follows: TGTGCCAGCAGCCAGAACAGGGGAGGTGAGACCCAGTACTTC. Translating gives CASSQNRGGETQYF.

The chain couples TRBV2 to TRBJ1-1; D call uncertain. Trimming stripped 4 bases from V and 6 bases from J, with 12 bases between. This CDR3 spans 13 amino acids. Germline-derived CDR1 and CDR2 are SNHLY and FYNNEI. In nucleotides, the CDR3 is TGTGCCAGCAGTGGACCCCTAGGTTCTGAAGCTTTCTTT. This encodes CASSGPLGSEAFF.